These T cell receptor beta chains were read from a single sample in a study of cytomegalovirus exposure and HLA in healthy donors. Profiling relied on immunoSEQ multiplex PCR, and the TCRdb table lists in-frame clones only, not all of them. The table shows about 180,000 clones, with 80% occurring only once. Material: PBMCs. The receptor set was obtained from a girl aged 5-17 years in good health and CMV-seropositive. Both conserved end residues are part of each CDR3. The D gene is left open where the match is weak. For some rows the clone size is stated as once, few or many, or as a class when expanded; others skip it.

V gene: TRBV2; clone size: few; J gene: TRBJ1-2; D gene: TRBD1; CDR3 DNA: TGTGCCAGCAGTGCGACAGGGTCTAACTATGGCTACACCTTC; CDR3 protein: CASSATGSNYGYTF
V gene: TRBV4-1; clone size: .; J gene: TRBJ2-2; D gene: .; CDR3 DNA: TGCGCCAGCAGCCAAGGGGTGCGGGAAAGGGTCACCGGGGAGCTGTTTTTT; CDR3 protein: CASSQGVRERVTGELFF
V gene: TRBV9; clone size: .; J gene: TRBJ1-5; D gene: .; CDR3 DNA: TGTGCCAGCAGCGTAGCAGGGGACCCCAATCAGCCCCAGCATTTT; CDR3 protein: CASSVAGDPNQPQHF
V gene: TRBV9; clone size: .; J gene: TRBJ2-7; D gene: TRBD2; CDR3 DNA: TGTGCCAGCAGCGTAGGAGAGGGGACTAGCGGGATTACCTACGAGCAGTACTTC; CDR3 protein: CASSVGEGTSGITYEQYF
V gene: TRBV13; clone size: .; J gene: TRBJ2-5; D gene: .; CDR3 DNA: TGTGCCAGCAGCTTAGTCGGTGGGGGCTCCCAAGAGACCCAGTACTTC; CDR3 protein: CASSLVGGGSQETQYF
V gene: TRBV19; clone size: .; J gene: TRBJ2-7; D gene: .; CDR3 DNA: TGTGCCAGTAGGGCAGGGGCGAGGAACGAGCAGTACTTC; CDR3 protein: CASRAGARNEQYF
V gene: TRBV6-5; clone size: .; J gene: TRBJ1-4; D gene: .; CDR3 DNA: TGTGCCAGCAGTTACTCCCCGAGCCCACTCAATGAAAAACTGTTTTTT; CDR3 protein: CASSYSPSPLNEKLFF
V gene: TRBV7-7; clone size: once; J gene: TRBJ2-7; D gene: .; CDR3 DNA: TGTGCCAGCAGTCGCCCGTCCGGACAAGCCTACGAGCAGTACTTC; CDR3 protein: CASSRPSGQAYEQYF
V gene: TRBV6-1; clone size: .; J gene: TRBJ2-5; D gene: .; CDR3 DNA: TGTGCCAGCAGTGACAGGGGACCCGGGAAGCAGTACTTC; CDR3 protein: CASSDRGPGKQYF
V gene: TRBV14; clone size: .; J gene: TRBJ2-3; D gene: TRBD2; CDR3 DNA: TGTGCCAGCAGCCAAGGGACTAGCGGCACAGATACGCAGTATTTT; CDR3 protein: CASSQGTSGTDTQYF
V gene: TRBV6-5; clone size: .; J gene: TRBJ1-5; D gene: TRBD1; CDR3 DNA: TGTGCCAGCAGAGGGACAGGGAAAGGGAATCAGCCCCAGCATTTT; CDR3 protein: CASRGTGKGNQPQHF